Following are 6 T cell receptor beta chains from one sample sequenced in a study of OX40 agonist ivuxolimab in advanced cancers. The table came from immunoSEQ multiplex PCR; TCRdb's copy has only in-frame clones and leaves some out. The data contain about 73,000 clones, around 80% of them seen just once; the ten biggest clones take up over 2%. Source: CD4+ or CD8+ T cells sorted from blood, taken in a trial of the OX40 agonist ivuxolimab. The receptors derive from an adult with an advanced solid tumor such as melanoma, head and neck, liver or kidney cancer.

The rearrangement links TRBV11-2 to TRBJ1-1; D not resolved. The CDR3 is made up of 13 amino acids. Trimming cost V 10 bases and J 5 bases, with 17 bases left between them. Germline V gives CDR1 SGHAT, CDR2 FQNNGV. The CDR3 here is CATLGVRGTEAFF. The CDR3 DNA is TGTGCCACCCTTGGGGTTCGTGGAACTGAAGCTTTCTTT.

This rearrangement joins TRBV12-1 to TRBJ2-5; no DNA check was done on the table's D call, TRBD2. TRBV12-1 is termed a pseudogene. This CDR3 has 11 residues. CDR3 in amino acids: CASSFLETQYF. DNA for the CDR3: TGTGCCAGCAGCTTTCTGGAGACCCAGTACTTC.

The chain is built from TRBV19 and TRBJ1-4; D gene ambiguous. The V gene's germline CDR1 is LNHDA and CDR2 SQIVND (reference sequence). The CDR3 loop spans 15 amino acids. V lost 6 bases and J lost 4, with 15 bases in between. CDR3 DNA: TGTGCCAGTAGCACGGATCTTGGGGATAATGAAAAACTGTTTTTT. As protein: CASSTDLGDNEKLFF.

The CDR3 reads CASSGRNEQFF. Written as DNA, the CDR3 is TGTGCCAGTAGTGGCCGGAATGAGCAGTTCTTC. This sequence joins TRBV19 and TRBJ2-1, with D hard to call. Per germline, CDR1 LNHDA and CDR2 SQIVND (reference sequence). The V end lost 5 bases, the J end lost 7 bases, and 6 bases lay between the germline ends. The CDR3 has 11 amino acids. Combining the CDR3 with reference TRBV19 and TRBJ2-1 gives the whole variable domain DGGITQSPKYLFRKEGQNVTLSCEQNLNHDAMYWYRQDPGQGLRLIYYSQIVNDFQKGDIAEGYSVSREKKESFPLTVTSAQKNPTAFYLCASSGRNEQFFGPGTRLTVL.

V and J are TRBV5-6 and TRBJ2-1, with 8 positions matching TRBD2. The CDR3 is 15 amino acids. CDR1 is SGHDT and CDR2 is YYEEEE in the germline V gene. V lost 1 base and J lost 6; bases outside the gene matches: 6. CDR3 in DNA: TGTGCCAGCAGCTTGTGGCGGGAGGCCTCCAATGAGCAGTTCTTC. Translating gives CASSLWREASNEQFF.

The V gene is TRBV25-1, the J gene TRBJ1-2, with D perhaps matching TRBD1 (6 bases). Germline CDR1 reads MGHDK; CDR2 reads SYGVNS. V was shortened by 7 bases and J by 5 bases, with 14 bases between the two germline ends. The CDR3 covers 13 residues. The CDR3 region is CASTRGGTYGYTF. DNA for the CDR3: TGTGCCAGCACCAGGGGCGGGACGTATGGCTACACCTTC.